Sequencing of this T cell receptor (beta chain) was carried out in a study of T cell responses to AZD1222 COVID-19 vaccine. Study-level findings and limits: Among the donors, most were white British and more were female, and clonal diversity was possibly underestimated. Only a handful of individuals given AZD1222 were seropositive at baseline. Recipients of two AZD1222 doses showed rising Spike-specific TCR breadth and depth. Unmutated regions of variants are reportedly targeted by nearly half of spike-specific TCRs.

In germline, CDR1 is LNHDA, CDR2 SQIVND (reference sequence). The CDR3 covers 11 residues. V was trimmed by 6 bases and J by 3 bases, leaving 5 bases between them. Profiled with immunoSEQ multiplex PCR; TCRdb holds only in-frame clones, not every one. Of 55,000 to 75,000 clones listed, 85% are singletons. Judged by abundance, this clone is medium-sized. What it binds is unknown. The receptor's source is an adult in good health. This rearrangement joins TRBV19 to TRBJ2-5; tentatively, D is TRBD2 (5 bases). The sequencing here drew on peripheral blood, taken on day 0 of AZD1222 vaccination. Here the CDR3 reads CASRREETQYF. The CDR3, as DNA: TGTGCCAGTAGGAGGGAAGAGACCCAGTACTTC. The whole variable domain, remainder taken from reference TRBV19 and TRBJ2-5, is DGGITQSPKYLFRKEGQNVTLSCEQNLNHDAMYWYRQDPGQGLRLIYYSQIVNDFQKGDIAEGYSVSREKKESFPLTVTSAQKNPTAFYLCASRREETQYFGPGTRLLVL.